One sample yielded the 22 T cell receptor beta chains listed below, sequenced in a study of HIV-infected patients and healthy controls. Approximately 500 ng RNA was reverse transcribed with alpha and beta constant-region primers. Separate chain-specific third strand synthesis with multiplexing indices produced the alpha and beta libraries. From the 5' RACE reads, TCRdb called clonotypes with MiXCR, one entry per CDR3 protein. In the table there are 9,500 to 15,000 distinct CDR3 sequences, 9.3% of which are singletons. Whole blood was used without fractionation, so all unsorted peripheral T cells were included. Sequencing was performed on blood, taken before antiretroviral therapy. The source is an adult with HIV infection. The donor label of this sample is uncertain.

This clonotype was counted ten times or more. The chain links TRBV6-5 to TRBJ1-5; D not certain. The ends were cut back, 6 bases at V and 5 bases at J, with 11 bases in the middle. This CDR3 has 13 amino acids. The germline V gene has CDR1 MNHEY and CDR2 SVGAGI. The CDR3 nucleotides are TGTGCCAGCAGAGAAGGCCCGTATCAGCCCCAGCATTTT. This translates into CASREGPYQPQHF.

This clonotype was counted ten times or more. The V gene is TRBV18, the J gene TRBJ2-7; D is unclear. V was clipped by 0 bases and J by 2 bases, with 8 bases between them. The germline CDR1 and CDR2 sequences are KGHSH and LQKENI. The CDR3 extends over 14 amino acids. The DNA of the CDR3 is TGTGCCAGCTCACCACCGGCCATAACCTACGAGCAGTACTTC. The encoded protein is CASSPPAITYEQYF. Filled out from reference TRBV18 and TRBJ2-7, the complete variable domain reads NAGVMQNPRHLVRRRGQEARLRCSPMKGHSHVYWYRQLPEEGLKFMVYLQKENIIDESGMPKERFSAEFPKEGPSILRIQQVVRGDSAAYFCASSPPAITYEQYFGPGTRLTVT.

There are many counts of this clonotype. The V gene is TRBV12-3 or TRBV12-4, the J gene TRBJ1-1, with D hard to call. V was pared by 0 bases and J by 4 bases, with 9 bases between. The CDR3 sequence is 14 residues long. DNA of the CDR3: TGTGCCAGCAGTTTAGCTAGACGAGGCACTGAAGCTTTCTTT. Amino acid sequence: CASSLARRGTEAFF.

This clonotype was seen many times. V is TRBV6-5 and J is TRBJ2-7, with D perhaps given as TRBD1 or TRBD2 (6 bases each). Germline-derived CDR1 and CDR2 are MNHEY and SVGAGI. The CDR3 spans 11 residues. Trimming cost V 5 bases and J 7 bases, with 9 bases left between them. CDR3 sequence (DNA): TGTGCCAGCAGTCAAGGGGGGGAGCAGTACTTC. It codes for CASSQGGEQYF.

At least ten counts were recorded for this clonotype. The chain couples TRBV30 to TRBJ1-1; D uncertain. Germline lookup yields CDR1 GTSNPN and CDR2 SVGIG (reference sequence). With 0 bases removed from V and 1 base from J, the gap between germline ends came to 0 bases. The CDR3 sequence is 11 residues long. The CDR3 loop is CAWSVNTEAFF. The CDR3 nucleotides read TGTGCCTGGAGTGTGAACACTGAAGCTTTCTTT.

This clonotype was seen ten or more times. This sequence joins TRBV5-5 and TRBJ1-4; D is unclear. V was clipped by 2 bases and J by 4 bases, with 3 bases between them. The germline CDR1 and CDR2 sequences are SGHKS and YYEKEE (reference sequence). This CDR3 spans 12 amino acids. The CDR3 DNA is TGTGCCAGCAGCTTTTTTAATGAAAAACTGTTTTTT. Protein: CASSFFNEKLFF.

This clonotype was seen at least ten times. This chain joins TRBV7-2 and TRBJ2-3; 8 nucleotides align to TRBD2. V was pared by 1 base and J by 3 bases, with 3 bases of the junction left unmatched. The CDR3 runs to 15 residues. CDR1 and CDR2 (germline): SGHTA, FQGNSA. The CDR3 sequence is CASSLGGGRTDTQYF. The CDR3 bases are TGTGCCAGCAGCTTAGGCGGGGGGCGTACAGATACGCAGTATTTT.

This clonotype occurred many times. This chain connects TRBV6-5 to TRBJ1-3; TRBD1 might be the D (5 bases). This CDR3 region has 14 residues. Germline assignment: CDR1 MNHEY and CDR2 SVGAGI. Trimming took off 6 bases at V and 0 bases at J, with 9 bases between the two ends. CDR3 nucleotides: TGTGCCAGCAGGGTGGACATCTCTGGAAACACCATATATTTT. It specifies CASRVDISGNTIYF.

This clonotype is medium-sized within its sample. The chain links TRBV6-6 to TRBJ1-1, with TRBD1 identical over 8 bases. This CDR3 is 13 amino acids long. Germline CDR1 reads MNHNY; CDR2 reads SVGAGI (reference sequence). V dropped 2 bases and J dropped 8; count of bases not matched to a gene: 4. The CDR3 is CASSYPDRGEAFF. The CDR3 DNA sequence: TGTGCCAGCAGTTACCCTGACAGGGGCGAAGCTTTCTTT.

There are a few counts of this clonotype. DNA of the CDR3: TGTGCCCAGATAGGTTTACGGAACACTGAAGCTTTCTTT. This encodes CAQIGLRNTEAFF. The rearrangement joins TRBV2 to TRBJ1-1; D is uncertain. Germline V gene sequence: CDR1 SNHLY, CDR2 FYNNEI. Trimming removed 11 bases from V and 1 base from J, with 14 bases in between. CDR3 size: 13 residues.

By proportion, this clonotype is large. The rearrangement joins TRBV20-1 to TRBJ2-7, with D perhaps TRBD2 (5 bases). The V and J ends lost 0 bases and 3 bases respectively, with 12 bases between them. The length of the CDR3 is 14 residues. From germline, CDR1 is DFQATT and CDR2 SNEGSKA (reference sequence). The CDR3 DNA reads TGCAGTGCTAGAGAGCCCAGCGGTCTCTACGAGCAGTACTTC. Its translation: CSAREPSGLYEQYF.

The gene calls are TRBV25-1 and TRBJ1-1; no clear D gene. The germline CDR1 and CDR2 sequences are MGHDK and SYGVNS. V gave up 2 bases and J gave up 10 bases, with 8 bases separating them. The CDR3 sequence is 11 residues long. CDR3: CASSEGGGAFF. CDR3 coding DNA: TGTGCCAGCAGTGAAGGCGGAGGAGCTTTCTTT. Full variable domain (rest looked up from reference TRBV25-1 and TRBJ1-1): EADIYQTPRYLVIGTGKKITLECSQTMGHDKMYWYQQDPGMELHLIHYSYGVNSTEKGDLSSESTVSRIRTEHFPLTLESARPSHTSQYLCASSEGGGAFFGQGTRLTVV.

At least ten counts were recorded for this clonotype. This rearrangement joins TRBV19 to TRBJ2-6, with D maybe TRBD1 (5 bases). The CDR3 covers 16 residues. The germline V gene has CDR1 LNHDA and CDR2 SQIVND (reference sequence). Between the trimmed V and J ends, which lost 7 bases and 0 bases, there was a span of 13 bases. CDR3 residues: CASMPLRGSGANVLTF. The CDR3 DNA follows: TGTGCCAGTATGCCCCTTAGGGGCTCTGGGGCCAACGTCCTGACTTTC.

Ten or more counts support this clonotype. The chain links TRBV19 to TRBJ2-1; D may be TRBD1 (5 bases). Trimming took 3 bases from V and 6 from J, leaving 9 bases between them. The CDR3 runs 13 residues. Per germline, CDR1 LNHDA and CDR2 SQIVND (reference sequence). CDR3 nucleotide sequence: TGTGCCAGTAGTATCTCTGGGGCCAATGAGCAGTTCTTC. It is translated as CASSISGANEQFF. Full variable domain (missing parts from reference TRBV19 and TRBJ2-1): DGGITQSPKYLFRKEGQNVTLSCEQNLNHDAMYWYRQDPGQGLRLIYYSQIVNDFQKGDIAEGYSVSREKKESFPLTVTSAQKNPTAFYLCASSISGANEQFFGPGTRLTVL.

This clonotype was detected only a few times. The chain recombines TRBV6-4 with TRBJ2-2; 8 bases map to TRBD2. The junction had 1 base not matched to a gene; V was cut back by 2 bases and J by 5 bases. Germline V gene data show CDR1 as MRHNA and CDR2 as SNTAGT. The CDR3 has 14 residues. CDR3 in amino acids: CASSDGTSTGELFF. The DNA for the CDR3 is TGTGCCAGCAGTGACGGGACTAGTACCGGGGAGCTGTTTTTT.

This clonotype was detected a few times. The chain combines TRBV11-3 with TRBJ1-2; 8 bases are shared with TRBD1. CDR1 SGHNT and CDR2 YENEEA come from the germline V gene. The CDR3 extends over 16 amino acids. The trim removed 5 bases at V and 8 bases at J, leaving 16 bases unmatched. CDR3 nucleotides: TGTGCCAGCAGCCAAGCGGTGACAGGGGCGGGGATCGGCTACACCTTC. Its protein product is CASSQAVTGAGIGYTF.

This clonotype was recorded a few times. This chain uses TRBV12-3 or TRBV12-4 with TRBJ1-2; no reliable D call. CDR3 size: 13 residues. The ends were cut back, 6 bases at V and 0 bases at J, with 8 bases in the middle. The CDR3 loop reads CASSLQPNYGYTF. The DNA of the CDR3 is TGTGCCAGCAGCCTACAGCCTAACTATGGCTACACCTTC.

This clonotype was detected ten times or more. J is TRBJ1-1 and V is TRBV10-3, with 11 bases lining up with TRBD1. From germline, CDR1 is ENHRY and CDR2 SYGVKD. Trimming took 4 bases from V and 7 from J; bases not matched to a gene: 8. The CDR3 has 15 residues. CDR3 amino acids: CAISGRTGGLVEAFF. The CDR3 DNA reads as TGTGCCATCAGTGGCAGGACAGGGGGCCTGGTTGAAGCTTTCTTT.

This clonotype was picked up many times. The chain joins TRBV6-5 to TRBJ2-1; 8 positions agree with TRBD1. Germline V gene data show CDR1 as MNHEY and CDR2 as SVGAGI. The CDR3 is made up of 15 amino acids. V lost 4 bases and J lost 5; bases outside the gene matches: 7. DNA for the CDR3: TGTGCCAGCAGTTCCCGGGACAGGTCTGACAATGAGCAGTTCTTC. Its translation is CASSSRDRSDNEQFF.

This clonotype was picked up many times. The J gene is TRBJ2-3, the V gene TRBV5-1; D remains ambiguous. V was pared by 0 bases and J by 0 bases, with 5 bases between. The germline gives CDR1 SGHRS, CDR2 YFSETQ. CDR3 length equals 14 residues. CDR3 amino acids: CASSLDKSTDTQYF. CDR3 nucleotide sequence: TGCGCCAGCAGCTTGGACAAGAGCACAGATACGCAGTATTTT.

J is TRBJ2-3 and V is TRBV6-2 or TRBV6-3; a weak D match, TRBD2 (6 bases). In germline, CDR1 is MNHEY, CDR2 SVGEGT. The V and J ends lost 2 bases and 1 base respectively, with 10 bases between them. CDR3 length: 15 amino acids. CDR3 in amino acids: CASSYTGLGTDTQYF. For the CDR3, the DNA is TGTGCCAGCAGTTACACGGGACTCGGCACAGATACGCAGTATTTT.

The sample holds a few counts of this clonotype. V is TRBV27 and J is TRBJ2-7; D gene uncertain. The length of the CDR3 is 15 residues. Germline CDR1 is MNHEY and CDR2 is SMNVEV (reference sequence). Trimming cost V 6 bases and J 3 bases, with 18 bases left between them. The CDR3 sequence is CASRRLPTAYYEQYF. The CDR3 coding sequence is TGTGCCAGCAGAAGGTTACCCACAGCGTACTACGAGCAGTACTTC.